Presented here are 25 T cell receptor beta chains from one specimen sequenced in a study of early T cells in non-severe SARS-CoV-2 infection. In TCRdb, the 5' RACE reads were re-called with MiXCR into one record per CDR3 protein. The table has about 27,000 distinct CDR3 sequences, 5.1% seen once. The sequencing sample was made of whole blood. Every receptor here comes from an adult who was a healthcare worker with PCR-confirmed SARS-CoV-2 infection or an uninfected control (not recorded which).

Regarding this clonotype: The junction shows a germline mismatch at one end, possibly a read error. This rearrangement joins TRBV6-2 or TRBV6-3 to TRBJ2-6; D perhaps matches TRBD1 (5 bases). The CDR3 is 19 residues long. Looked up from germline, CDR1 is MNHEY and CDR2 is SVGEGT. The CDR3 DNA sequence: TGTGCCAACAGTTACAGGTCGGGCAGTGTACAAGCTGGGGCCAACGTCCTGACTTTC. Its protein is CANSYRSGSVQAGANVLTF.

The sample holds a few counts of this clonotype. Written as DNA, the CDR3 is TGTGCCAGCAGCGTTCAGGGGGCCGGGGAGCTGTTTTTT. It encodes CASSVQGAGELFF. This chain joins TRBV6-4 and TRBJ2-2; 7 bases align to TRBD1. Germline CDR1 is MRHNA and CDR2 is SNTAGT. There are 13 residues in the CDR3. V gave up 6 bases and J gave up 6 bases; unmatched junction bases: 4.

This clonotype was counted many times. V gene TRBV7-2 combines with J gene TRBJ2-7; 9 nucleotides agree with TRBD2. The germline V gene has CDR1 SGHTA and CDR2 FQGNSA. The CDR3 contains 15 residues. Trimming took 2 bases from V and 2 from J; bases not matched to a gene: 4. CDR3 bases: TGTGCCAGCAGCTTACATGGCGGGGGGGCCTACGAGCAGTACTTC. The encoded protein is CASSLHGGGAYEQYF. The variable domain in full, with the rest retrieved from reference TRBV7-2 and TRBJ2-7, is GAGVSQSPSNKVTEKGKDVELRCDPISGHTALYWYRQSLGQGLEFLIYFQGNSAPDKSGLPSDRFSAERTGGSVSTLTIQRTQQEDSAVYLCASSLHGGGAYEQYFGPGTRLTVT.

This clonotype was recorded at least ten times. The rearrangement uses TRBV20-1 and TRBJ1-6; D is ambiguous. The CDR3 loop spans 13 amino acids. In germline, CDR1 is DFQATT, CDR2 SNEGSKA (reference sequence). V was trimmed by 8 bases and J by 7 bases, leaving 15 bases between them. CDR3 in DNA: TGCAGTCTAGAGACGGTACCAAATTCACCCCTCCACTTT. Translating gives CSLETVPNSPLHF.

In this sample, this clonotype turned up a few times. The rearrangement uses TRBV25-1 and TRBJ1-2; tentatively, D is TRBD1 (6 bases). CDR1 and CDR2 (germline): MGHDK, SYGVNS. Trimming stripped 2 bases from V and 4 bases from J, with 8 bases between. The CDR3 length is 13 residues. The CDR3 bases are TGTGCCAGCAGTGAAGGGGGGCCCTATGGCTACACCTTC. As protein: CASSEGGPYGYTF.

The chain couples TRBV7-2 to TRBJ2-2; D perhaps matches TRBD1 (7 bases). Trimming removed 3 bases from V and 13 bases from J, with 21 bases in between. There are 15 residues in the CDR3. Germline V gene data show CDR1 as SGHTA and CDR2 as FQGNSA. CDR3: CASSFSRPGGSGLFF. CDR3 DNA: TGTGCCAGCAGCTTCAGCAGACCAGGGGGTAGCGGGCTGTTTTTT.

There are many counts of this clonotype. V is TRBV25-1 and J is TRBJ1-1; 8 bases align to TRBD1. This CDR3 is 16 amino acids long. J was trimmed by 3 bases and V by 2 bases; bases with no gene match: 8. Germline V CDR1 and CDR2: MGHDK, SYGVNS. The CDR3 bases are TGTGCCAGCAGTGAAACCTCGACAGGGGATTACACTGAAGCTTTCTTT. It codes for CASSETSTGDYTEAFF. The full variable domain, rest sourced from reference TRBV25-1 and TRBJ1-1, is EADIYQTPRYLVIGTGKKITLECSQTMGHDKMYWYQQDPGMELHLIHYSYGVNSTEKGDLSSESTVSRIRTEHFPLTLESARPSHTSQYLCASSETSTGDYTEAFFGQGTRLTVV.

This clonotype was detected many times. V usage is TRBV20-1 and J usage is TRBJ2-5; TRBD1 matches 9 bases. CDR3 size: 17 residues. CDR1 and CDR2 (germline): DFQATT, SNEGSKA (reference sequence). V was pared by 4 bases and J by 4 bases, with 16 bases of the junction left unmatched. The CDR3 nucleotides read TGCAGTGCTACCCCCTTGGGACAGGGCGACGGATCAGAGACCCAGTACTTC. Translating it yields CSATPLGQGDGSETQYF.

There are a few counts of this clonotype. The chain employs TRBV4-3 and TRBJ2-6, with D perhaps being TRBD1 or TRBD2 (6 bases each). With 0 bases removed from V and 4 bases from J, the gap between germline ends came to 13 bases. This CDR3 is built from 17 residues. CDR1 and CDR2 (germline): LGHNA, YSLEER. The CDR3 protein is CASSQDGGGAGANVLTF. The CDR3 region has the DNA TGCGCCAGCAGCCAAGATGGGGGCGGGGCAGGGGCCAACGTCCTGACTTTC.

This clonotype appeared many times. The V gene is TRBV4-3, the J gene TRBJ2-4, with 7 bases matching TRBD1. This CDR3 spans 16 amino acids. Germline V lookup: CDR1 LGHNA, CDR2 YSLEER. After removal of 0 bases from V and 4 bases from J, the junction contained 6 bases not matched to a gene. The CDR3 is CASSQDPRQGKNIQYF. CDR3 DNA: TGCGCCAGCAGCCAAGATCCACGACAGGGAAAAAACATTCAGTACTTC.

The gene calls are TRBV28 and TRBJ2-1; D possibly corresponds to TRBD2 (5 bases). V lost 8 bases and J lost 9, with 20 bases in between. The CDR3 covers 14 residues. The germline CDR1 and CDR2 sequences are MDHEN and SYDVKM. The CDR3 DNA reads TGTGCCAGCGATATCACGGACGGGATGGGTGAGCAGTTCTTC. It encodes CASDITDGMGEQFF.

The sample holds many counts of this clonotype. This chain uses TRBV6-5 with TRBJ1-1; D perhaps matches TRBD1 (6 bases). Between the trimmed V and J ends, which lost 5 bases and 5 bases, there was a span of 21 bases. This CDR3 contains 16 residues. Per the germline V gene, CDR1 is MNHEY and CDR2 is SVGAGI. In DNA form, the CDR3 reads TGTGCCAGCAGTCGACGCCGGGACACAGGAAGGACTGAAGCTTTCTTT. This gives the protein CASSRRRDTGRTEAFF.

This clonotype has ten or more counts. The rearrangement uses TRBV12-3 or TRBV12-4 and TRBJ1-2; TRBD1 aligns across 7 bases. Trimming at V came to 6 bases and at J to 5 bases, leaving 15 bases not matched to a gene. CDR3 length: 16 residues. The CDR3 loop reads CASRTPGTENLYGYTF. CDR3 sequence (DNA): TGTGCCAGCAGGACCCCCGGGACAGAAAACTTATATGGCTACACCTTC.

The chain links TRBV6-2 or TRBV6-3 to TRBJ1-5; weak D call: TRBD1 (6 bases). Germline CDR1 MNHEY, CDR2 SVGEGT. The ends were cut back, 6 bases at V and 1 base at J, with 10 bases in the middle. The CDR3 runs 14 residues. The DNA for the CDR3 is TGTGCCAGCAGCGTGACAGGCAGCAATCAGCCCCAGCATTTT. Translating it yields CASSVTGSNQPQHF.

This clonotype has a handful of counts. The chain joins TRBV12-3 or TRBV12-4 to TRBJ2-1; 8 positions agree with TRBD2. The length of the CDR3 is 12 residues. Germline trimming cut 6 bases from V and 12 bases from J; bases unmatched to any gene: 7. CDR3 DNA: TGTGCCAGCAGGACTAGCGCCCCGTCGCAGTTCTTC. This sequence encodes CASRTSAPSQFF.

This clonotype is judged medium-sized (0.01 to 0.1%). The rearrangement joins TRBV20-1 to TRBJ1-1; 7 nucleotides line up with TRBD1. The CDR3 covers 13 residues. With V trimmed by 6 bases and J by 0 bases, 4 bases remained unmatched. CDR1 DFQATT and CDR2 SNEGSKA come from the germline V gene (reference sequence). The CDR3, as DNA: TGCAGTGCGCCGGGACAGATGAACACTGAAGCTTTCTTT. This sequence encodes CSAPGQMNTEAFF.

This clonotype occurred many times. This rearrangement joins TRBV12-3 or TRBV12-4 to TRBJ1-5; D possibly corresponds to TRBD1 (6 bases). This CDR3 is 15 amino acids long. The V and J ends lost 10 bases and 0 bases respectively, with 16 bases between them. CDR3 loop: CAITQDRHSNQPQHF. DNA of the CDR3: TGTGCCATCACCCAGGACAGACATAGCAATCAGCCCCAGCATTTT.

Ten or more counts support this clonotype. The chain joins TRBV19 to TRBJ1-2; TRBD1 is a possible D gene (5 bases). V was clipped by 7 bases and J by 0 bases, with 15 bases between them. This CDR3 spans 15 amino acids. Germline assignment: CDR1 LNHDA and CDR2 SQIVND (reference sequence). This chain's CDR3 is CASTAGTEANYGYTF. CDR3 bases: TGTGCCAGTACCGCGGGGACTGAAGCTAACTATGGCTACACCTTC.

By sample fraction, this clonotype is medium-sized. The chain carries TRBV12-3 or TRBV12-4 and TRBJ2-1, with D maybe TRBD2 (5 bases). Trimming shortened V by 4 bases and J by 9 bases, and 16 bases separated the two germline ends. The CDR3 totals 14 residues. The chain's CDR3 is CASSSVGDLGEQFF. The CDR3 nucleotides read TGTGCCAGCAGTTCCGTCGGGGATCTCGGTGAGCAGTTCTTC.

This clonotype was found a few times. The V call is TRBV12-3 or TRBV12-4, the J call TRBJ1-6; 8 nucleotides match TRBD1. The trim removed 4 bases at V and 7 bases at J, leaving 3 bases unmatched. The CDR3 is made up of 14 amino acids. The CDR3 is CASSSGQDNSPLHF. The DNA of the CDR3 is TGTGCCAGCAGTTCGGGACAGGACAATTCACCCCTCCACTTT.

The table lists this clonotype with many counts. CDR3 DNA sequence: TGCAGTGCTAGAGAGGGGAACACAGATACGCAGTATTTT. It is translated as CSAREGNTDTQYF. This chain links TRBV20-1 with TRBJ2-3; D uncertain. Per germline, CDR1 DFQATT and CDR2 SNEGSKA (reference sequence). CDR3 length equals 13 residues. Trimming shortened V by 0 bases and J by 2 bases, and 6 bases separated the two germline ends.

The chain is built from TRBV3-1 and TRBJ2-1, with D tentatively TRBD1 (6 bases). Germline loops: CDR1 LGHDT, CDR2 YNNKEL (reference sequence). V was pared by 1 base and J by 1 base, with 8 bases between. CDR3 length: 15 residues. The CDR3, as DNA: TGTGCCAGCAGCCAAGGACAGGATTCCTACAATGAGCAGTTCTTC. Encoded protein: CASSQGQDSYNEQFF.

This clonotype came up many times. The chain links TRBV6-2 or TRBV6-3 to TRBJ1-5, with D tentatively TRBD1 (6 bases). Trimming removed 2 bases at V and 6 bases at J, with 11 bases between. Germline CDR1 reads MNHEY; CDR2 reads SVGEGT. CDR3 length: 14 residues. CDR3 DNA: TGTGCCAGCAGTTACAGGGGGGGGGCTCAGCCCCAGCATTTT. Protein sequence: CASSYRGGAQPQHF.

This clonotype was observed at least ten times. The chain joins TRBV7-2 to TRBJ2-2, with a possible D match to TRBD2 (7 bases). The CDR3 runs 14 residues. Trimming stripped 4 bases from V and 6 bases from J, with 12 bases between. Germline values: CDR1 SGHTA, CDR2 FQGNSA. The CDR3 region is CASSSSGGPGELFF. The CDR3 DNA reads as TGTGCCAGCAGCTCCTCGGGGGGCCCCGGGGAGCTGTTTTTT.

This clonotype was observed at least ten times. This chain joins TRBV4-3 and TRBJ2-3; no reliable D call. The V gene's germline CDR1 is LGHNA and CDR2 YSLEER. V was trimmed by 0 bases and J by 1 base, leaving 8 bases between them. The CDR3 length is 15 residues. As DNA, the CDR3 is TGCGCCAGCAGCCAAGATTGGCACCGCACAGATACGCAGTATTTT. Amino acids: CASSQDWHRTDTQYF.